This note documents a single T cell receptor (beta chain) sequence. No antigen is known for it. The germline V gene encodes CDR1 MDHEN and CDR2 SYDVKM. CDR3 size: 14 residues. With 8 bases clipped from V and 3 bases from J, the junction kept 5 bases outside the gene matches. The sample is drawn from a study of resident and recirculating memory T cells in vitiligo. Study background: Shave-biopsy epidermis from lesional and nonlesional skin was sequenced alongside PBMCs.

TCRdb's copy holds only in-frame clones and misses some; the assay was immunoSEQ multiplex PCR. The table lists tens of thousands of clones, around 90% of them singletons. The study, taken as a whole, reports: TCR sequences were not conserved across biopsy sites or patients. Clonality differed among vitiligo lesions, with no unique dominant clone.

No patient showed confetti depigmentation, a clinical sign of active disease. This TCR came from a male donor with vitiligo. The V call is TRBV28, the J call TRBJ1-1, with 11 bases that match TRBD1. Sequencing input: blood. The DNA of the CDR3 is TGTGCCAGCGGACAGGGGGCGGCTGACACTGAAGCTTTCTTT. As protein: CASGQGAADTEAFF.